This T cell receptor (beta chain) was obtained from a study of control samples from healthy donors and cancer patients. V was trimmed by 3 bases and J by 10 bases, leaving 20 bases between them. From germline, CDR1 is SGDLS and CDR2 YYNGEE. This CDR3 comprises 16 residues. Only in-frame clones appear in the TCRdb table, and some are missing; sequencing was by immunoSEQ multiplex PCR. The sample yields about 120,000 clones, around 89% seen once. Material: blood. The rearrangement uses TRBV9 and TRBJ1-6, with D maybe TRBD1 (6 bases). The receptor comes from a man aged 45-65 years in good health. CDR3 coding DNA: TGTGCCAGCAGCGCCGCCCCCCCGGGGGCGGCATCACCCCTCCACTTT. It specifies CASSAAPPGAASPLHF.